Below are 9 T cell receptor beta chains sequenced from a single sample in a study of blood T cell repertoires in COVID-19. Assay used: immunoSEQ multiplex PCR; TCRdb lists only in-frame clones, some missing. This table has around 230,000 clones, approximately 82% appearing once. Material: PBMCs or T cells enriched from blood (not recorded which). The receptors originated from a man aged 35-49 years who had recovered from COVID-19.

The J gene is TRBJ1-2, the V gene TRBV5-1; D uncertain. The germline V gene has CDR1 SGHRS and CDR2 YFSETQ. V dropped 5 bases and J dropped 2 bases, with 13 bases sitting between them. The CDR3 extends over 14 amino acids. The CDR3 spells CASSFPGSNYGYTF. The CDR3 DNA is TGCGCCAGCAGTTTTCCGGGATCCAACTATGGCTACACCTTC.

This clone has a single count. The chain recombines TRBV15 with TRBJ2-7; 8 bases match TRBD2. This CDR3 is 16 amino acids long. J lost 4 bases, V lost 1 base, and 9 bases had no gene match. Germline CDR1 reads LNHNV; CDR2 reads YYDKDF (reference sequence). CDR3 DNA sequence: TGTGCCACCAGCAGAGGAGGTCGTAGCGGGGCGTACGAGCAGTACTTC. It specifies CATSRGGRSGAYEQYF.

The chain uses TRBV9 and TRBJ2-7, with a tentative D call TRBD2 (7 bases). The germline gives CDR1 SGDLS, CDR2 YYNGEE. V was pared by 3 bases and J by 4 bases, with 17 bases between. The CDR3 sequence is 15 residues long. DNA of the CDR3: TGTGCCAGCAGCGCCGAACAGGGAGGGGGGTACGAGCAGTACTTC. Amino acid sequence: CASSAEQGGGYEQYF.

The V and J genes are TRBV2 and TRBJ2-4, with D hard to call. The germline V gene has CDR1 SNHLY and CDR2 FYNNEI. The V gene lost 4 bases and the J gene lost 5 bases, with 6 bases spanning the gap. CDR3 size: 12 residues. CDR3 nucleotide sequence: TGTGCCAGCAGTGCACGGGAAAACATTCAGTACTTC. Residues: CASSARENIQYF.

This chain joins TRBV28 and TRBJ1-1; possible D gene TRBD1, 6 bases. The germline CDR1 and CDR2 sequences are MDHEN and SYDVKM. This CDR3 region has 15 residues. The V gene lost 4 bases and the J gene lost 5 bases, with 17 bases spanning the gap. Written as DNA, the CDR3 is TGTGCCAGCAGTTCGCTACTAACAGGGCGGACTGAAGCTTTCTTT. Residues: CASSSLLTGRTEAFF.

The chain's CDR3 is CASSPGGTGGLGEQFF. As DNA, the CDR3 is TGTGCCAGCAGCCCCGGGGGGACAGGGGGCCTGGGTGAGCAGTTCTTC. This chain links TRBV7-3 with TRBJ2-1; TRBD1 aligns across 12 bases. This CDR3 is built from 16 residues. Looked up from germline, CDR1 is SGHTA and CDR2 is FQGTGA. With V trimmed by 5 bases and J by 9 bases, 11 bases remained unmatched.

The rearrangement uses TRBV5-4 and TRBJ2-7, with 7 bases lining up with TRBD1. The germline gives CDR1 SGHNT, CDR2 YYREEE (reference sequence). The trim removed 4 bases at V and 2 bases at J, leaving 6 bases unmatched. The CDR3 contains 14 residues. The CDR3 DNA follows: TGTGCCAGCAGCCGAAAGCAGGGGGCCTACGAGCAGTACTTC. It codes for CASSRKQGAYEQYF.

V gene TRBV7-3 combines with J gene TRBJ1-1; 7 bases are a match to TRBD1. The CDR3 has 13 amino acids. In germline, CDR1 is SGHTA, CDR2 FQGTGA. After removal of 4 bases from V and 3 bases from J, the junction contained 2 bases not matched to a gene. The CDR3 sequence: CASSWGQYTEAFF. The CDR3 bases are TGTGCCAGCAGCTGGGGACAGTACACTGAAGCTTTCTTT.

The chain joins TRBV7-2 to TRBJ2-3, with D maybe TRBD1 (7 bases). The CDR3 has 15 residues. In germline, CDR1 is SGHTA, CDR2 FQGNSA. V lost 2 bases to trimming and J lost 2 bases, with 11 bases between them. For the CDR3, the DNA is TGTGCCAGCAGCTTACAGGGGGGTTCCACAGATACGCAGTATTTT. Amino acid sequence: CASSLQGGSTDTQYF.